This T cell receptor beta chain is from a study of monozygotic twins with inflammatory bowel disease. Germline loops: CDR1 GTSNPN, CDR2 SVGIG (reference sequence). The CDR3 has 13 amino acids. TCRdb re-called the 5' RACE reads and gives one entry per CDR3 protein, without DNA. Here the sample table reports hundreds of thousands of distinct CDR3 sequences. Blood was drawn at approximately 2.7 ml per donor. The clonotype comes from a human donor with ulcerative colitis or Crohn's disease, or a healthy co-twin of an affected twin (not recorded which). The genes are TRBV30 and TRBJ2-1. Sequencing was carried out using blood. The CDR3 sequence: CAWSASLDNEQFF.